The 30 T cell receptor beta chains reported below all come from one sample, sequenced in a study of T cell responses to AZD1222 COVID-19 vaccine. Data came from immunoSEQ multiplex PCR; TCRdb stores just in-frame clones and leaves some out. The sample lists about 88,000 clones; around 91% were seen once. This specimen consisted of peripheral blood, obtained on day 0 of MenACWY control vaccination. The origin of the receptors is an adult in good health.

The chain uses TRBV19 and TRBJ2-1; 10 nucleotides align to TRBD1. This CDR3 has 16 amino acids. The germline CDR1 and CDR2 sequences are LNHDA and SQIVND (reference sequence). With 4 bases clipped from V and 6 bases from J, the junction kept 9 bases outside the gene matches. CDR3 residues: CASSTTGTGAPNEQFF. The CDR3 DNA reads as TGTGCCAGTAGTACGACCGGGACAGGGGCCCCCAATGAGCAGTTCTTC.

The chain uses TRBV29-1 and TRBJ2-5; no reliable D call. Germline assignment: CDR1 SQVTM and CDR2 ANQGSEA. Trimming took off 3 bases at V and 4 bases at J, with 9 bases between the two ends. The CDR3 covers 12 residues. CDR3 DNA sequence: TGCAGCGTTGACCCAGGTGGAGAGACCCAGTACTTC. This translates into CSVDPGGETQYF.

This chain uses TRBV28 with TRBJ2-7; weak D call: TRBD1 (6 bases). This CDR3 has 12 residues. Germline loops: CDR1 MDHEN, CDR2 SYDVKM. With 11 bases removed from V and 7 bases from J, the gap between germline ends came to 18 bases. This CDR3 is CASVAGAGEQYF. The DNA for the CDR3 is TGTGCCTCCGTAGCAGGGGCAGGGGAGCAGTACTTC.

The chain recombines TRBV14 with TRBJ2-1; the D is unclear. CDR3 length: 14 residues. V shed 0 bases and J shed 3 bases, with 6 bases lying between them. In germline, CDR1 is SGHDN, CDR2 FVKESK. This chain's CDR3 is CASSQEAIYNEQFF. CDR3 nucleotides: TGTGCCAGCAGCCAAGAGGCTATCTACAATGAGCAGTTCTTC.

V usage is TRBV19 and J usage is TRBJ1-5; D remains ambiguous. The CDR3 is 16 residues long. CDR1 and CDR2 (germline): LNHDA, SQIVND (reference sequence). V lost 5 bases and J lost 0, with 14 bases in between. The CDR3 loop reads CASSEAPPNSNQPQHF. In DNA form, the CDR3 reads TGTGCCAGTAGTGAGGCCCCACCGAATAGCAATCAGCCCCAGCATTTT.

V usage is TRBV7-9 and J usage is TRBJ2-1; 11 positions agree with TRBD2. Germline V gives CDR1 SEHNR, CDR2 FQNEAQ (reference sequence). J was trimmed by 5 bases and V by 6 bases; bases with no gene match: 6. CDR3 size: 15 residues. The chain's CDR3 is CASSFTSGRNNEQFF. The CDR3 DNA reads TGTGCCAGCAGTTTTACTAGCGGGAGAAACAATGAGCAGTTCTTC.

This clone was observed once. The chain links TRBV19 to TRBJ1-2; D might be TRBD1 (5 bases). This CDR3 is built from 16 residues. Trimming took off 5 bases at V and 7 bases at J, with 23 bases between the two ends. Germline V lookup: CDR1 LNHDA, CDR2 SQIVND (reference sequence). The CDR3 loop reads CASSSTRGTRAGGYTF. The CDR3 DNA sequence: TGTGCCAGTAGTTCAACCCGCGGGACGCGGGCGGGTGGCTACACCTTC.

The V and J genes are TRBV24-1 and TRBJ2-1; D ambiguous. This CDR3 contains 14 residues. The V gene's germline CDR1 is KGHDR and CDR2 SFDVKD. The germline V and J ends were trimmed by 6 bases and 5 bases, with 13 bases remaining between them. This CDR3 reads CATSSSGRHNEQFF. CDR3 DNA: TGTGCCACCAGTTCCTCCGGCAGGCACAATGAGCAGTTCTTC.

V usage is TRBV25-1 and J usage is TRBJ1-2; D may be TRBD1 (5 bases). The length of the CDR3 is 13 residues. In germline, CDR1 is MGHDK, CDR2 SYGVNS. The V end was cut by 1 base, the J end by 6 bases, with 9 bases between. The chain's CDR3 is CASSEWGSDGYTF. The CDR3 coding sequence is TGTGCCAGCAGTGAATGGGGCAGCGATGGCTACACCTTC.

The chain links TRBV28 to TRBJ1-1; D unresolved. This CDR3 spans 13 amino acids. In germline, CDR1 is MDHEN, CDR2 SYDVKM. V was trimmed by 4 bases and J by 6 bases, leaving 12 bases between them. Written as DNA, the CDR3 is TGTGCCAGCAGTTCCCCCCTAACCCCTGAAGCTTTCTTT. Protein product: CASSSPLTPEAFF. Full variable domain (rest looked up from reference TRBV28 and TRBJ1-1): DVKVTQSSRYLVKRTGEKVFLECVQDMDHENMFWYRQDPGLGLRLIYFSYDVKMKEKGDIPEGYSVSREKKERFSLILESASTNQTSMYLCASSSPLTPEAFFGQGTRLTVV.

The J gene is TRBJ2-1, the V gene TRBV6-6; TRBD1 aligns across 7 bases. Germline V lookup: CDR1 MNHNY, CDR2 SVGAGI (reference sequence). The CDR3 spans 13 residues. V lost 6 bases and J lost 8; bases outside the gene matches: 7. CDR3 region: CASRKTGIYEQFF. Here the CDR3 DNA reads TGTGCCAGCAGGAAGACAGGGATCTATGAGCAGTTCTTC.

The J gene is TRBJ2-3, the V gene TRBV19; D is undetermined. CDR3 length: 15 residues. With 4 bases removed from V and 2 bases from J, the gap between germline ends came to 13 bases. CDR1 and CDR2 from the germline V gene are LNHDA and SQIVND (reference sequence). Here the CDR3 reads CASSTRPSATDTQYF. The CDR3 coding sequence is TGTGCCAGTAGTACTCGACCGAGTGCCACAGATACGCAGTATTTT.

The V and J genes are TRBV19 and TRBJ1-5; 9 nucleotides agree with TRBD1. V shed 9 bases and J 4 bases; nucleotides not matched to a gene: 10. This CDR3 has 15 amino acids. CDR1 is LNHDA, CDR2 SQIVND, per germline (reference sequence). The CDR3 protein is CASAQQGAENQPQHF. The CDR3 DNA is TGTGCCAGCGCTCAACAGGGGGCGGAAAATCAGCCCCAGCATTTT.

This chain uses TRBV7-2 with TRBJ1-1; the D gene is possibly TRBD1 (6 bases). V dropped 6 bases and J dropped 1 base, with 9 bases sitting between them. CDR3 length: 13 residues. Germline V lookup: CDR1 SGHTA, CDR2 FQGNSA. The CDR3 DNA follows: TGTGCCAGCAGGTTACAGGGGAACACTGAAGCTTTCTTT. It encodes CASRLQGNTEAFF.

The V gene is TRBV5-6, the J gene TRBJ1-5; D possibly corresponds to TRBD1 (6 bases). Germline CDR1 reads SGHDT; CDR2 reads YYEEEE. Trimming took 1 base from V and 1 from J, leaving 12 bases between them. The CDR3 is 16 amino acids. The DNA of the CDR3 is TGTGCCAGCAGCTTGCGGGGGCAGGGGAGCAATCAGCCCCAGCATTTT. Amino acid sequence: CASSLRGQGSNQPQHF.

The genes are TRBV5-1 and TRBJ1-1, with a weak D call TRBD1 (5 bases). The V and J ends lost 0 bases and 3 bases respectively, with 6 bases between them. Germline V gene sequence: CDR1 SGHRS, CDR2 YFSETQ. CDR3 length: 13 amino acids. CDR3 amino acids: CASSLGGDTEAFF. The CDR3 nucleotides read TGCGCCAGCAGCTTGGGAGGGGACACTGAAGCTTTCTTT.

The V and J genes are TRBV6-5 and TRBJ1-1; D is possibly TRBD1 (5 bases). The germline V gene encodes CDR1 MNHEY and CDR2 SVGAGI. V lost 2 bases and J 1 base, leaving 11 bases between the germline ends. The CDR3 runs to 15 residues. CDR3 amino acids: CASSYTGPTNTEAFF. The CDR3 DNA reads TGTGCCAGCAGTTACACAGGACCCACGAACACTGAAGCTTTCTTT.

The genes are TRBV11-1 and TRBJ2-1; 14 bases match TRBD2. CDR1 is SGHAT and CDR2 is FQDESV in the germline V gene (reference sequence). CDR3 length equals 15 residues. Germline trimming cut 5 bases from V and 8 bases from J; bases unmatched to any gene: 5. The CDR3, as DNA: TGTGCCAGCAGCCCTGGACTAGCGGGGGGCGATGAGCAGTTCTTC. It is translated as CASSPGLAGGDEQFF.

This clone was counted a single time. This sequence joins TRBV6-6 and TRBJ1-5; TRBD1 aligns across 7 bases. Germline V gene sequence: CDR1 MNHNY, CDR2 SVGAGI (reference sequence). This CDR3 has 14 residues. Germline trimming cut 6 bases from V and 1 base from J; bases unmatched to any gene: 3. CDR3 bases: TGTGCCAGCAGCCAGGGACAGAGCAATCAGCCCCAGCATTTT. It is translated as CASSQGQSNQPQHF.

This clone was seen a single time. This chain uses TRBV10-2 with TRBJ1-1; 11 bases match TRBD1. This CDR3 comprises 15 residues. Trimming cost V 6 bases and J 3 bases; bases outside gene matches: 6. The V gene's germline CDR1 is WSHSY and CDR2 SAAADI. CDR3 amino acids: CASSPGTGGDTEAFF. CDR3 in DNA: TGCGCCAGCAGCCCCGGGACAGGGGGGGACACTGAAGCTTTCTTT.

The chain joins TRBV7-8 to TRBJ2-2; 8 nucleotides line up with TRBD2. CDR1 and CDR2 (germline): SGHVS, FQNEAQ. The J segment lost 5 bases and the V segment lost 5 bases, leaving 7 bases of the junction unmatched. The CDR3 has 15 residues. CDR3 sequence reads: CASSPSGRGTGELFF. The CDR3 DNA follows: TGTGCCAGCAGCCCGAGCGGGAGAGGGACCGGGGAGCTGTTTTTT.

J is TRBJ1-3 and V is TRBV5-5; D gene ambiguous. V was trimmed by 1 base and J by 0 bases, leaving 8 bases between them. The CDR3 has 15 residues. Germline loops: CDR1 SGHKS, CDR2 YYEKEE (reference sequence). CDR3 DNA sequence: TGTGCCAGCAGCTTGTCGGGGTACTCTGGAAACACCATATATTTT. It specifies CASSLSGYSGNTIYF.

The chain links TRBV28 to TRBJ2-3, with 13 nucleotides matching TRBD2. V lost 5 bases and J lost 3; bases outside the gene matches: 5. The CDR3 consists of 16 residues. Germline CDR1 reads MDHEN; CDR2 reads SYDVKM. DNA of the CDR3: TGTGCCAGCAGTAGTACTAGCGGGGGGGCGACAGATACGCAGTATTTT. As protein: CASSSTSGGATDTQYF.

V usage is TRBV5-8 and J usage is TRBJ2-7, with 8 bases identical to TRBD1. The germline V gene has CDR1 SGHTS and CDR2 YDEGEE. The CDR3 loop spans 16 amino acids. V was pared by 2 bases and J by 1 base, with 8 bases of the junction left unmatched. The CDR3, as DNA: TGTGCCAGCAGCTTATCGCAGGGGGCTGAGTCCTACGAGCAGTACTTC. As protein: CASSLSQGAESYEQYF. Using reference TRBV5-8 and TRBJ2-7 for the parts outside the CDR3, the full variable domain is EAGVTQSPTHLIKTRGQQATLRCSPISGHTSVYWYQQALGLGLQFLLWYDEGEERNRGNFPPRFSGRQFPNYSSELNVNALELEDSALYLCASSLSQGAESYEQYFGPGTRLTVT.

This chain links TRBV5-6 with TRBJ2-7; no reliable D call. V shed 3 bases and J shed 6 bases, with 16 bases lying between them. The CDR3 totals 14 residues. Germline V gene sequence: CDR1 SGHDT, CDR2 YYEEEE. The CDR3 DNA reads TGTGCCAGCAGCTCGGATAAGGTGATCGGCGAGCAGTACTTC. The encoded protein is CASSSDKVIGEQYF.

The V and J genes are TRBV19 and TRBJ2-6, with a weak D call TRBD1 (6 bases). The germline V gene encodes CDR1 LNHDA and CDR2 SQIVND (reference sequence). This CDR3 comprises 19 residues. V lost 3 bases to trimming and J lost 2 bases, with 20 bases between them. The CDR3 nucleotides read TGTGCCAGTAGTATTCAGTCGGCAGGGGTAACAGCTGGGGCCAACGTCCTGACTTTC. Protein product: CASSIQSAGVTAGANVLTF. The variable domain in full, completed from reference TRBV19 and TRBJ2-6, reads DGGITQSPKYLFRKEGQNVTLSCEQNLNHDAMYWYRQDPGQGLRLIYYSQIVNDFQKGDIAEGYSVSREKKESFPLTVTSAQKNPTAFYLCASSIQSAGVTAGANVLTFGAGSRLTVL.

The chain has TRBV18 and TRBJ2-7, with 7 bases that match TRBD1. Germline values: CDR1 KGHSH, CDR2 LQKENI. V lost 2 bases and J lost 2; bases outside the gene matches: 6. The CDR3 covers 15 residues. Written as DNA, the CDR3 is TGTGCCAGCTCACCAGGGGGACAGCGTACCTACGAGCAGTACTTC. It translates to CASSPGGQRTYEQYF.

The rearrangement links TRBV3-1 (or the pseudogene TRBV3-2) to TRBJ2-1, with a weak D call TRBD2 (5 bases). Germline V gives CDR1 LGHDT, CDR2 YNNKEL (reference sequence). V shed 3 bases and J shed 6 bases, with 18 bases lying between them. The CDR3 is made up of 16 amino acids. The CDR3 DNA follows: TGTGCCAGCAGCCAGTCTGACTTTGCGGGCCCCAATGAGCAGTTCTTC. This gives the protein CASSQSDFAGPNEQFF.

The chain uses TRBV29-1 and TRBJ2-7; 7 bases are a match to TRBD1. Germline values: CDR1 SQVTM, CDR2 ANQGSEA. With 4 bases clipped from V and 3 bases from J, the junction kept 3 bases outside the gene matches. CDR3 length: 12 amino acids. The CDR3 bases are TGCAGCGTTGTCTCAGGGGGCTACGAGCAGTACTTC. Amino acids: CSVVSGGYEQYF.

The V and J genes are TRBV7-2 and TRBJ2-7; D possibly corresponds to TRBD2 (6 bases). The CDR3 contains 14 residues. The V end lost 3 bases, the J end lost 2 bases, and 11 bases lay between the germline ends. Germline CDR1 reads SGHTA; CDR2 reads FQGNSA. The CDR3 DNA sequence: TGTGCCAGCAGCTTCGGCGGGACGGCCTACGAGCAGTACTTC. Protein: CASSFGGTAYEQYF.